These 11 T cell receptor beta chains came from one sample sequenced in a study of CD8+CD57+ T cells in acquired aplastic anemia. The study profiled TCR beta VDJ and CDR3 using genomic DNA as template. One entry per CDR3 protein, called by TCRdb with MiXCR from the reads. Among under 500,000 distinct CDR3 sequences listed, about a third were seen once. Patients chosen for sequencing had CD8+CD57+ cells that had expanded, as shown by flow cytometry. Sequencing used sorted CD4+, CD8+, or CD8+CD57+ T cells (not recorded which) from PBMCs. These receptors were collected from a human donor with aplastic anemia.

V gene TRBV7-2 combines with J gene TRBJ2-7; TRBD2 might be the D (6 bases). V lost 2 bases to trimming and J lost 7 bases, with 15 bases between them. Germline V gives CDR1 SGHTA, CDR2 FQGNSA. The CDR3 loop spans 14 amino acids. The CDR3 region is CASSLRAGGGEQYF. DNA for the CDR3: TGTGCCAGCAGCTTAAGAGCGGGTGGGGGGGAGCAGTACTTC. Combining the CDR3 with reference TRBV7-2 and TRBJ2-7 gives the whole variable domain GAGVSQSPSNKVTEKGKDVELRCDPISGHTALYWYRQSLGQGLEFLIYFQGNSAPDKSGLPSDRFSAERTGGSVSTLTIQRTQQEDSAVYLCASSLRAGGGEQYFGPGTRLTVT.

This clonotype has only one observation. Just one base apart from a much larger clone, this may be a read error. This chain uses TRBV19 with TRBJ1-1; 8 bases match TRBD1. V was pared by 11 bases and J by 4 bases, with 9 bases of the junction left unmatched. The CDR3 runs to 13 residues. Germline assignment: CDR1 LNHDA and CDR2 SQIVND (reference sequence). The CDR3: CAGKIDRGTEAFF. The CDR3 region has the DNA TGTGCCGGTAAAATTGACAGGGGCACTGAAGCTTTCTTT.

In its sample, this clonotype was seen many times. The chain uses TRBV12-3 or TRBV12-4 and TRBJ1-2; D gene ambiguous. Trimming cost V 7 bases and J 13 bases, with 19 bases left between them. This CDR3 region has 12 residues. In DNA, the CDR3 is TGTGCCAGCATATATGGTTCGGGTGGCATCACCTTC. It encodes CASIYGSGGITF.

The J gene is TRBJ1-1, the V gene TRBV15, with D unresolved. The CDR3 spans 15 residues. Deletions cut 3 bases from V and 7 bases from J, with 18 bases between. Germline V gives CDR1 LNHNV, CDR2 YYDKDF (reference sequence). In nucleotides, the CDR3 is TGTGCCACCAGCAGCAAAATGACACCGGGCCGTGAAGCTTTCTTT. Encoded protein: CATSSKMTPGREAFF.

CDR3 amino acids: CASRQGDDSPLHF. The CDR3 coding sequence is TGTGCCAGCAGACAGGGTGATGATTCACCCCTCCACTTT. V usage is TRBV7-2 and J usage is TRBJ1-6, with D possibly TRBD1 on 6 matching bases. The CDR3 contains 13 residues. V was cut by 6 bases and J by 8 bases, with 11 bases left in between. Germline V gene sequence: CDR1 SGHTA, CDR2 FQGNSA.

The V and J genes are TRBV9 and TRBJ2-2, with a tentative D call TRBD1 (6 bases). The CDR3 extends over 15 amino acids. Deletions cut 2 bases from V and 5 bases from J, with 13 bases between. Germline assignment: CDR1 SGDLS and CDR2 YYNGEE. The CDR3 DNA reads TGTGCCAGCAGCGTTTCCAGGGGAAGGACCGGGGAGCTGTTTTTT. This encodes CASSVSRGRTGELFF.

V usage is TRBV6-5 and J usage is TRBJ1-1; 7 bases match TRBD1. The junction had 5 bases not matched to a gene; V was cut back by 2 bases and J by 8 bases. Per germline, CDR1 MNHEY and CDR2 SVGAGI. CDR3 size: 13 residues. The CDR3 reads CASSYGGQEEAFF. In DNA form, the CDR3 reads TGTGCCAGCAGTTACGGAGGACAGGAGGAAGCTTTCTTT.

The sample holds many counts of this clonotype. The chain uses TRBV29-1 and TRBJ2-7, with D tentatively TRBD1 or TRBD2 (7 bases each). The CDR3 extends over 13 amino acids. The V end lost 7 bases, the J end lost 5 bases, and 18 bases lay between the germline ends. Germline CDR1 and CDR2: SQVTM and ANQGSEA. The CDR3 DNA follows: TGCAGCGCCCAGGGGGGGTTCTCGGACGAGCAGTACTTC. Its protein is CSAQGGFSDEQYF.

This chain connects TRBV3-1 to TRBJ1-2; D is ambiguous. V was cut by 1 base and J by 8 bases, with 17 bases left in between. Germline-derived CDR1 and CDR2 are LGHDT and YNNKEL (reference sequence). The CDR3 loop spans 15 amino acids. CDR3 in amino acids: CASSQAPSVGSGYTF. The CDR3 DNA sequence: TGTGCCAGCAGCCAAGCCCCCTCTGTGGGGTCCGGCTACACCTTC.

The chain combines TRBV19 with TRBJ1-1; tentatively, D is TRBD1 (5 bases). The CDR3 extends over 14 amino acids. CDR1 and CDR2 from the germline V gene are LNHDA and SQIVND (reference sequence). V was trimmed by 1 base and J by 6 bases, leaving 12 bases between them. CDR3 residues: CASSIADMISEAFF. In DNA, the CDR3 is TGTGCCAGTAGTATAGCGGACATGATCTCTGAAGCTTTCTTT.

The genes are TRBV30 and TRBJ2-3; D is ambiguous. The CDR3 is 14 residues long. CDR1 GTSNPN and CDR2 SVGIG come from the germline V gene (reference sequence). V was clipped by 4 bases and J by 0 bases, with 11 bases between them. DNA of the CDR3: TGTGCCTGGACGTCTGGCACTAGCACAGATACGCAGTATTTT. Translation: CAWTSGTSTDTQYF.